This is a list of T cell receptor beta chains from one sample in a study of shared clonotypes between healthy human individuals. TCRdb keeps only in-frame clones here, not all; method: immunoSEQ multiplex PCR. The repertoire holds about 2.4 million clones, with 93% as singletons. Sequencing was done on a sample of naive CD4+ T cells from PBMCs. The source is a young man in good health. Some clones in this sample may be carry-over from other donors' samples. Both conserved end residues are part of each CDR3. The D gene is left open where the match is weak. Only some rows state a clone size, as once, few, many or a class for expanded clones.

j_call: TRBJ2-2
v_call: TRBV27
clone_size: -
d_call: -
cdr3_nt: TGTGCCAGCAGAAGGGCTAGCCCCGGGGAGCTGTTTTTT
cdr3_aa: CASRRASPGELFF

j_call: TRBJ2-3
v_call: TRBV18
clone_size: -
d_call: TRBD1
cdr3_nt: TGTGCCAGCTCACCCCTAGGGGGCGGAATGGATACGCAGTATTTT
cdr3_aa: CASSPLGGGMDTQYF

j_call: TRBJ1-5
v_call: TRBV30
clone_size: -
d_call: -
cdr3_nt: TGTGCCTGGAGTCGTGGGAGACTGAGCAATCAGCCCCAGCATTTT
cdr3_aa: CAWSRGRLSNQPQHF

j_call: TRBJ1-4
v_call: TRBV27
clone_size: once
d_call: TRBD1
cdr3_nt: TGTGCCAGCAGTCGAAACAGGGGCGGAAGAGAAAAACTGTTTTTT
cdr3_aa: CASSRNRGGREKLFF

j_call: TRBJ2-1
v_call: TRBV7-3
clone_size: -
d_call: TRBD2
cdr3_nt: TGTGCCAGCAGCTTACAGGGACTAGCGGGAGCCAATGAGCAGTTCTTC
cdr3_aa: CASSLQGLAGANEQFF

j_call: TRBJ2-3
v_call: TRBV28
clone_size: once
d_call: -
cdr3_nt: TGTGCCAGCAACCCATCGCCGGGGCGTCGGAGCACAGATACGCAGTATTTT
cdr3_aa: CASNPSPGRRSTDTQYF

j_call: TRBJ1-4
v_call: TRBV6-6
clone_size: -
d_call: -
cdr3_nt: TGTGCCAGCTCCCGGGACATTGCAACTAATGAAAAACTGTTTTTT
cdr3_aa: CASSRDIATNEKLFF

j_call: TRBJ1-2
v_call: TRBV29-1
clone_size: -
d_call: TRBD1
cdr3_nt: TGCAGCGTTGAGGGCCCGGACAGGAGGAAAGGGTATGGCTACACCTTC
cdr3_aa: CSVEGPDRRKGYGYTF

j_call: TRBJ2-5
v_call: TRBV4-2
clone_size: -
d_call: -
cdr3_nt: TGTGCCAGCAGCCAGGGCCAAGTTGCGGTGACCCAGTACTTC
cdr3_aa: CASSQGQVAVTQYF

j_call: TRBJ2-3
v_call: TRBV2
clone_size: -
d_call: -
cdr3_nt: TGTGCCAGCAGTGAAGAAGGGGAGGGCACAGATACGCAGTATTTT
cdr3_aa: CASSEEGEGTDTQYF

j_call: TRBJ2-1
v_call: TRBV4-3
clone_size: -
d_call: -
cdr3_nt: TGCGCCAGCAGCCAAGATTGGGGGCAACCCTACAATGAGCAGTTCTTC
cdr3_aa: CASSQDWGQPYNEQFF

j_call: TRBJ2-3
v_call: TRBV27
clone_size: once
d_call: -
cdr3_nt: TGTGCCAGCAGTCAATATGGGACGCTTTCACGAGCCACGCAGTATTTT
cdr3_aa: CASSQYGTLSRATQYF

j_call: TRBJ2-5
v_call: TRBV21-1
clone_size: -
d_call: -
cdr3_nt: TGTGCCAGCAGCTGTTCTAGGGGTGCACAAGAGACCCAGTACTTC
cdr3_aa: CASSCSRGAQETQYF

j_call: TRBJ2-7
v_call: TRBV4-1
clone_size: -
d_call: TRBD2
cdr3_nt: TGCGCCAGCAGCCACCTTGCTAGACGGGAGGGCCTGGGCGAGCAGTACTTC
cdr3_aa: CASSHLARREGLGEQYF

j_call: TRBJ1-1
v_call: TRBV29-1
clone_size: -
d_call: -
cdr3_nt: TGCAGCGTGGCAACGGCCATGAACACTGAAGCTTTCTTT
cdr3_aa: CSVATAMNTEAFF

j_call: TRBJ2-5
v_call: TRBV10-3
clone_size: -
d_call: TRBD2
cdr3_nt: TGTGCCATCAGTGACAGGACTAGCGGGAGGGCAGAAGAGACCCAGTACTTC
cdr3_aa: CAISDRTSGRAEETQYF

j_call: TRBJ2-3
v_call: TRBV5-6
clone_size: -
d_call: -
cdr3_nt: TGTGCCAGCAGCTTGTGGGGGGACACTTATACGCAGTATTTT
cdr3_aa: CASSLWGDTYTQYF

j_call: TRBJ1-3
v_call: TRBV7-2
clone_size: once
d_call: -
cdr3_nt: TGTGCCAGCAGCACAAGTAGAAACACCATATATTTT
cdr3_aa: CASSTSRNTIYF

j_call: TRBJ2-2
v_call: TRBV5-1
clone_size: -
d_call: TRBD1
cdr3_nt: TGCGCCAGCAGCTGGGGGGACAGGGCCGGGGAGCTGTTTTTT
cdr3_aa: CASSWGDRAGELFF

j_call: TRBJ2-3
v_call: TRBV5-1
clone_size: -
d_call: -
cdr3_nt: TGCGCCAGCAGCTTGGGGGGGAACACAGATACGCAGTATTTT
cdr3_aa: CASSLGGNTDTQYF

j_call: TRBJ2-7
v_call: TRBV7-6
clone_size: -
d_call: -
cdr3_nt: TGTGCCAGCAGCTCAAGTGGCGGCGAGCAGTACTTC
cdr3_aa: CASSSSGGEQYF

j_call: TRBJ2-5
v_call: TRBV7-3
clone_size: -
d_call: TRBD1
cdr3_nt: TGTGCCAGCAGCTTAACGGGACAGCCCCAAGAGACCCAGTACTTC
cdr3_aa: CASSLTGQPQETQYF

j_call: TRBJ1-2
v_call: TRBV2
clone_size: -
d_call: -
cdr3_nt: TGTGCCTCCCAGACTGGCATACGGTATGGCTACACCTTC
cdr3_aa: CASQTGIRYGYTF

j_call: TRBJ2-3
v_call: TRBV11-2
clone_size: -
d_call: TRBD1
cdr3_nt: TGTGCCAGCAGCTTGCCGGGACAGGGGGCAGCAGATACGCAGTATTTT
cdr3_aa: CASSLPGQGAADTQYF

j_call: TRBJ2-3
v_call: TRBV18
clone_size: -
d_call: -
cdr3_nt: TGTGCCAGCTCACCACTCCCGGATACCCGGACAGATACGCAGTATTTT
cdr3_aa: CASSPLPDTRTDTQYF

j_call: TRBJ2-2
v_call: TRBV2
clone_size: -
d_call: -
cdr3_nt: TGTGCCAGAGGGACTCCACAAACCAACACCGGGGAGCTGTTTTTT
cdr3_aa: CARGTPQTNTGELFF

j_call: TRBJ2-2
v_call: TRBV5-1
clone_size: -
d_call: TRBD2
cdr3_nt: TGCGCCAGCAGCTTGGAATGGGAGGGCCCAGAAACCGGGGAGCTGTTTTTT
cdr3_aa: CASSLEWEGPETGELFF

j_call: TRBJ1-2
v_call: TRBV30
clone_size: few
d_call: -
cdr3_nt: TGTGCCTGGAGTGAACAGGGCCCAGGCTACACCTTC
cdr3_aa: CAWSEQGPGYTF

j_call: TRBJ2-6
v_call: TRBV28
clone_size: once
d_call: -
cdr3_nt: TGTGCCAGCAGTTCATACAGGGAAGGGGCCAACGTCCTGACTTTC
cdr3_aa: CASSSYREGANVLTF

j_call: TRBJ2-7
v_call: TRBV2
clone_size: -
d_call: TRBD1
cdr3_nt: TGTGCCAGCACCGCCGGGACAGGGCCCTACGAGCAGTACTTC
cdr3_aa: CASTAGTGPYEQYF

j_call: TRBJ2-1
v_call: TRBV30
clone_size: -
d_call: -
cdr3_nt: TGTGCCTGGAGCCGCTTGGTGGCATACAATGAGCAGTTCTTC
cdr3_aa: CAWSRLVAYNEQFF

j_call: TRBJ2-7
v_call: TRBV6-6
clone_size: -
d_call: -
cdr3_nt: TGTGCCAGCAGTTACTCTATGCAGTTCTCCTACGAGCAGTACTTC
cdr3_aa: CASSYSMQFSYEQYF

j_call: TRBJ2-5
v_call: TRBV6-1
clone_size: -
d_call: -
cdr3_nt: TGTGCCAGCAGTGAAGCAGTGGCAGGGATGGAGACCCAGTACTTC
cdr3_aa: CASSEAVAGMETQYF

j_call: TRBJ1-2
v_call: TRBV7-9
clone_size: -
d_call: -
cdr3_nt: TGTGCCAGCAGCTTAAGAGGAGGCTACACCTTC
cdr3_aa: CASSLRGGYTF

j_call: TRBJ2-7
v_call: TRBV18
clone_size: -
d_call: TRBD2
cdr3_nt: TGTGCCAGCTCACCGACCCACGCCGGGACTAGCGAATCCTTAAGCGAGCAGTACTTC
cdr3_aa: CASSPTHAGTSESLSEQYF

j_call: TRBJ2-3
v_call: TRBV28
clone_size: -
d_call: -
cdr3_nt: TGTGCCAGCAGTTTCCCGAGTCCCACAGATACGCAGTATTTT
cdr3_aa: CASSFPSPTDTQYF

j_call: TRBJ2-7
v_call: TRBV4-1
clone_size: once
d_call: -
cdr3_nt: TGCGCCAGCAGCCAAGAGCAACTCTCGGCCGGACATCACTACTTC
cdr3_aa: CASSQEQLSAGHHYF

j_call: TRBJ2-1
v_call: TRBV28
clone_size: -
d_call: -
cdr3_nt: TGTGCCAGCAGTTTCCTGGGCCAAGACTACAATGAGCAGTTCTTC
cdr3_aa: CASSFLGQDYNEQFF

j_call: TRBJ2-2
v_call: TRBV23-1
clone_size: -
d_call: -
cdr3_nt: TGCGCCAGCACCCCCAAGGGACATCCTGGCGGGGAGCTGTTTTTT
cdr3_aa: CASTPKGHPGGELFF

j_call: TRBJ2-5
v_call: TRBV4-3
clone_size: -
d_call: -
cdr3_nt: TGCGCCAGCAGCCCCTTCGTGGGGGGCCAAGAGACCCAGTACTTC
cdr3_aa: CASSPFVGGQETQYF